The next 9 T cell receptor beta chains were all read from a single sample in a study of blood T cell repertoires in COVID-19. Profiled with immunoSEQ multiplex PCR; TCRdb holds only in-frame clones, not every one. The repertoire holds nearly 200,000 clones, 85% to 90% seen once, with approximately 0.75% in the top ten. The sequenced sample consisted of peripheral blood. These receptor sequences come from an older woman with acute or convalescent COVID-19.

This clone showed up just a few times. The chain uses TRBV5-1 and TRBJ2-7; 7 positions match TRBD1. This CDR3 is built from 13 residues. Trimming took 4 bases from V and 5 from J; bases not matched to a gene: 6. Germline CDR1 SGHRS, CDR2 YFSETQ. The CDR3 nucleotides read TGCGCCAGCAGCGTGGGGGACAGCCACGAGCAGTACTTC. This sequence encodes CASSVGDSHEQYF.

This chain joins TRBV28 and TRBJ1-3; possibly TRBD1 for D (6 bases). With 4 bases removed from V and 4 bases from J, the gap between germline ends came to 8 bases. The CDR3 loop spans 13 amino acids. Looked up from germline, CDR1 is MDHEN and CDR2 is SYDVKM. CDR3 in DNA: TGTGCCAGCAGTTCCGGACAGGGAAACACCATATATTTT. This sequence encodes CASSSGQGNTIYF.

This clone has just one count. J is TRBJ2-5 and V is TRBV5-6; no clear D gene. Germline V gene lookup returns CDR1 SGHDT and CDR2 YYEEEE. CDR3 length equals 13 residues. The V end lost 4 bases, the J end lost 5 bases, and 12 bases lay between the germline ends. CDR3 in DNA: TGTGCCAGCAGCCCACAAGGAGCGGAGACCCAGTACTTC. Amino acids: CASSPQGAETQYF.

V and J are TRBV11-2 and TRBJ1-1, with unresolved D. Trimming cost V 1 base and J 11 bases, with 11 bases left between them. In germline, CDR1 is SGHAT, CDR2 FQNNGV. The CDR3 contains 12 residues. The CDR3 loop is CASSLGGYAAFF. The DNA of the CDR3 is TGTGCCAGCAGCTTAGGAGGATACGCGGCTTTCTTT.

This clone showed up just once. CDR3 bases: TGTGCCAGCACTCTCAGGGTTGAGACTCAGCCCCAGCATTTT. This gives the protein CASTLRVETQPQHF. The V and J genes are TRBV6-6 and TRBJ1-5, with D possibly being TRBD1 (5 bases). The germline V gene encodes CDR1 MNHNY and CDR2 SVGAGI (reference sequence). The ends were cut back, 7 bases at V and 6 bases at J, with 16 bases in the middle. CDR3 length: 14 amino acids.

The rearrangement joins TRBV19 to TRBJ2-3; D is uncertain. This CDR3 has 14 residues. Trimming stripped 5 bases from V and 5 bases from J, with 14 bases between. Germline V gene data show CDR1 as LNHDA and CDR2 as SQIVND (reference sequence). CDR3 DNA sequence: TGTGCCAGTAGTCAAACCCAAGCAGGAGATACGCAGTATTTT. Translated, it gives CASSQTQAGDTQYF.

V and J are TRBV20-1 and TRBJ1-3, with a weak D call TRBD1 (6 bases). Trimming removed 3 bases at V and 3 bases at J, with 21 bases between. This CDR3 region has 17 residues. Looked up from germline, CDR1 is DFQATT and CDR2 is SNEGSKA (reference sequence). The chain's CDR3 is CSASSGRAGVGGNTIYF. The DNA of the CDR3 is TGCAGTGCTAGTAGCGGTCGGGCAGGGGTGGGTGGAAACACCATATATTTT.

A word on this clone: In the same sample, other DNA sequences code for this CDR3. The CDR3 nucleotides read TGCGCCAGCAGCTTGACGGGATCCTACGAGCAGTACTTC. Translated: CASSLTGSYEQYF. The V and J genes are TRBV5-1 and TRBJ2-7; TRBD2 is a possible D gene (5 bases). The CDR3 consists of 13 residues. Germline V gene data show CDR1 as SGHRS and CDR2 as YFSETQ. V was shortened by 1 base and J by 1 base, with 6 bases between the two germline ends.

This rearrangement joins TRBV2 to TRBJ2-7, with 7 bases that match TRBD2. V gave up 11 bases and J gave up 0 bases; unmatched junction bases: 7. This CDR3 contains 13 residues. In germline, CDR1 is SNHLY, CDR2 FYNNEI. The CDR3 DNA is TGTGCCGCCAGGGAGGGGTACTCCTACGAGCAGTACTTC. Translation gives CAAREGYSYEQYF.